Listed here are 29 T cell receptor beta chains from one sample, sequenced in a study of blood T cell repertoires in COVID-19 (dated by TCRdb to 2020 to 2022). Library creation used the immunoSEQ multiplex PCR assay. Not all clones reach the TCRdb copy of this immuneACCESS table, which keeps in-frame sequences only. Checked studies attribute under half of the gap to unresolved V genes and leave the rest unexplained. In this sample the table shows 220,000 or so clones, less than 85% of which occur a single time. The ten biggest clones cover 4.5% to 7% of the sample. Sequencing used peripheral blood. The receptors shown here come from a woman between 65 and 79 years old with acute or convalescent COVID-19.

This chain joins TRBV2 and TRBJ1-2; D not certain. The CDR3 loop spans 12 amino acids. Germline V gene data show CDR1 as SNHLY and CDR2 as FYNNEI. V was shortened by 4 bases and J by 4 bases, with 7 bases between the two germline ends. The CDR3 DNA reads TGTGCCAGCAGTGTACAGCTCTATGGCTACACCTTC. Translated, it gives CASSVQLYGYTF.

The rearrangement joins TRBV27 to TRBJ2-7; possibly TRBD2 for D (5 bases). The CDR3 loop spans 15 amino acids. Trimming shortened V by 8 bases and J by 0 bases, and 17 bases separated the two germline ends. Germline V gene data show CDR1 as MNHEY and CDR2 as SMNVEV (reference sequence). CDR3 nucleotide sequence: TGTGCCAGCCGCCATAGCCGGGAACCCTCCTACGAGCAGTACTTC. Its translation is CASRHSREPSYEQYF.

The chain carries TRBV4-2 and TRBJ1-2, with TRBD1 matching over 9 bases. This CDR3 contains 15 residues. Losses at the gene ends were 1 base for V and 11 bases for J; bases not matched to a gene: 11. Germline loops: CDR1 LGHNA, CDR2 YNFKEQ. The CDR3 DNA follows: TGTGCCAGCAGCCAAGTTGGGACAGGGAATGGATGGTACACCTTC. This codes for CASSQVGTGNGWYTF.

CDR3 in DNA: TGTGCCAGCAGGGCAGGCCCGAATGAAAAACTGTTTTTT. It codes for CASRAGPNEKLFF. The V and J genes are TRBV28 and TRBJ1-4; D gene ambiguous. The germline V and J ends were trimmed by 6 bases and 5 bases, with 10 bases remaining between them. The CDR3 consists of 13 residues. Germline CDR1 and CDR2: MDHEN and SYDVKM.

The V and J genes are TRBV5-1 and TRBJ1-1; 11 nucleotides agree with TRBD1. The CDR3 consists of 14 residues. CDR1 and CDR2 from the germline V gene are SGHRS and YFSETQ. Losses at the gene ends were 4 bases for V and 3 bases for J; bases not matched to a gene: 2. The chain's CDR3 is CASSRGQGDTEAFF. The CDR3 region has the DNA TGCGCCAGCAGCAGGGGACAGGGGGACACTGAAGCTTTCTTT.

This chain connects TRBV3-1 (or the pseudogene TRBV3-2) to TRBJ2-7; 12 bases match TRBD2. The CDR3 extends over 17 amino acids. V trimming: 2 bases; J trimming: 3 bases; junction bases outside the gene matches: 8. CDR1 and CDR2 (germline): LGHDT, YNNKEL (reference sequence). CDR3 sequence: CASSQKIGLAGIYEQYF. In DNA form, the CDR3 reads TGTGCCAGCAGCCAAAAAATCGGACTAGCGGGAATCTACGAGCAGTACTTC.

The chain carries TRBV9 and TRBJ2-5, with D possibly being TRBD2 (5 bases). This CDR3 spans 15 amino acids. Trimming stripped 4 bases from V and 5 bases from J, with 18 bases between. The germline CDR1 and CDR2 sequences are SGDLS and YYNGEE. In nucleotides, the CDR3 is TGTGCCAGCAGCCCCCGCCCGGGGAGTAGTGAGACCCAGTACTTC. This sequence encodes CASSPRPGSSETQYF.

The gene calls are TRBV27 and TRBJ2-1; D is unclear. The germline gives CDR1 MNHEY, CDR2 SMNVEV (reference sequence). This CDR3 is built from 13 residues. V lost 5 bases and J 6 bases, leaving 11 bases between the germline ends. The CDR3 region has the DNA TGTGCCAGCAGTGACTTAACACGCAATGAGCAGTTCTTC. Protein sequence: CASSDLTRNEQFF.

The chain carries TRBV5-1 and TRBJ2-1; D is possibly TRBD2 (5 bases). V lost 0 bases to trimming and J lost 0 bases, with 10 bases between them. CDR3 length: 16 amino acids. CDR1 and CDR2 from the germline V gene are SGHRS and YFSETQ. The CDR3 reads CASSLGGSSSYNEQFF. In nucleotides, the CDR3 is TGCGCCAGCAGCTTGGGCGGGTCGAGCTCCTACAATGAGCAGTTCTTC.

This sequence joins TRBV24-1 and TRBJ2-2, with TRBD1 matching over 11 bases. Germline V lookup: CDR1 KGHDR, CDR2 SFDVKD. This CDR3 is 15 amino acids long. Trimming at V came to 9 bases and at J to 5 bases, leaving 7 bases not matched to a gene. In nucleotides, the CDR3 is TGTGCCACCGGCCGGGGACAGGGGGGAACCGGGGAGCTGTTTTTT. Protein: CATGRGQGGTGELFF.

This clone has just a few counts. V gene TRBV6-5 combines with J gene TRBJ2-7; D gene ambiguous. Looked up from germline, CDR1 is MNHEY and CDR2 is SVGAGI. Trimming left V 5 bases short and J 3 bases short, with 5 bases between. The CDR3 totals 11 residues. This chain's CDR3 is CASSLGYEQYF. The CDR3, as DNA: TGTGCCAGCAGTCTCGGCTACGAGCAGTACTTC.

The chain carries TRBV30 and TRBJ1-1, with a tentative D call TRBD1 (6 bases). V was pared by 2 bases and J by 8 bases, with 15 bases between. Per germline, CDR1 GTSNPN and CDR2 SVGIG (reference sequence). The CDR3 spans 13 residues. The CDR3 loop reads CAWSSSSDSEAFF. The CDR3 bases are TGTGCCTGGAGTTCCAGCTCGGACAGCGAAGCTTTCTTT. The whole variable domain, remainder taken from reference TRBV30 and TRBJ1-1, is SQTIHQWPATLVQPVGSPLSLECTVEGTSNPNLYWYRQAAGRGLQLLFYSVGIGQISSEVPQNLSASRPQDRQFILSSKKLLLSDSGFYLCAWSSSSDSEAFFGQGTRLTVV.

The chain uses TRBV5-4 and TRBJ2-7; 10 nucleotides agree with TRBD2. The germline V gene has CDR1 SGHNT and CDR2 YYREEE (reference sequence). V lost 3 bases to trimming and J lost 4 bases; unmatched junction nucleotides: 7. The CDR3 is made up of 15 amino acids. The CDR3 protein is CASSSRSSGSYEQYF. The CDR3 DNA is TGTGCCAGCAGCTCAAGATCTAGCGGGAGTTACGAGCAGTACTTC.

The chain links TRBV29-1 to TRBJ1-3, with a possible D match to TRBD1 (5 bases). This CDR3 region has 15 residues. Trimming stripped 4 bases from V and 0 bases from J, with 13 bases between. Germline V gives CDR1 SQVTM, CDR2 ANQGSEA. The CDR3 DNA is TGCAGCGTTGGGGGCGCTTCAGGCTCTGGAAACACCATATATTTT. Amino acid sequence: CSVGGASGSGNTIYF.

The genes are TRBV7-9 and TRBJ2-2, with 7 bases lining up with TRBD2. Losses at the gene ends were 3 bases for V and 4 bases for J; bases not matched to a gene: 5. Germline loops: CDR1 SEHNR, CDR2 FQNEAQ (reference sequence). This CDR3 is built from 15 residues. As DNA, the CDR3 is TGTGCCAGCAGCTTCGGACTAGTAAGCACCGGGGAGCTGTTTTTT. It is translated as CASSFGLVSTGELFF.

The chain has TRBV9 and TRBJ2-4; TRBD2 is a possible D gene (5 bases). The CDR3 covers 13 residues. CDR1 is SGDLS, CDR2 YYNGEE, per germline. The germline V and J ends were trimmed by 4 bases and 8 bases, with 13 bases remaining between them. The CDR3 coding sequence is TGTGCCAGCAGCTCTACTGGGAGTGACATTCAGTACTTC. Its protein product is CASSSTGSDIQYF.

V and J are TRBV28 and TRBJ2-3; D uncertain. The CDR3 extends over 15 amino acids. Trimming stripped 6 bases from V and 0 bases from J, with 13 bases between. The germline V gene encodes CDR1 MDHEN and CDR2 SYDVKM. This CDR3 is CASSQRRPSTDTQYF. CDR3 coding DNA: TGTGCCAGCAGCCAGAGGAGACCTAGCACAGATACGCAGTATTTT. Full variable domain (outside the CDR3, taken from reference TRBV28 and TRBJ2-3): DVKVTQSSRYLVKRTGEKVFLECVQDMDHENMFWYRQDPGLGLRLIYFSYDVKMKEKGDIPEGYSVSREKKERFSLILESASTNQTSMYLCASSQRRPSTDTQYFGPGTRLTVL.

The rearrangement links TRBV6-1 to TRBJ1-5; 9 positions match TRBD1. The CDR3 is 19 amino acids. Germline CDR1 is MNHNS and CDR2 is SASEGT. V shed 0 bases and J 0 bases; nucleotides not matched to a gene: 9. The CDR3 DNA reads as TGTGCCAGCAGTGAAGCGCCGACAGGGGGTTCTTATAGCAATCAGCCCCAGCATTTT. It yields the protein CASSEAPTGGSYSNQPQHF.

In this sample, this clone turned up a few times. The chain is built from TRBV7-2 and TRBJ2-6, with a tentative D call TRBD1 (6 bases). The germline CDR1 and CDR2 sequences are SGHTA and FQGNSA. CDR3 length equals 17 residues. Trimming stripped 6 bases from V and 2 bases from J, with 17 bases between. CDR3 region: CASSWSRGSPGANVLTF. The CDR3 bases are TGTGCCAGCAGTTGGTCCAGGGGATCTCCTGGGGCCAACGTCCTGACTTTC.

The V call is TRBV25-1, the J call TRBJ2-5, with 8 nucleotides matching TRBD1. This CDR3 has 14 residues. Trimming took 5 bases from V and 3 from J; bases not matched to a gene: 5. From germline, CDR1 is MGHDK and CDR2 SYGVNS. CDR3 nucleotides: TGTGCCAGCAGTACCCCGACAGGGGAAGAGACCCAGTACTTC. Translation gives CASSTPTGEETQYF. The full variable domain, in which reference TRBV25-1 and TRBJ2-5 provide the parts outside the CDR3, is EADIYQTPRYLVIGTGKKITLECSQTMGHDKMYWYQQDPGMELHLIHYSYGVNSTEKGDLSSESTVSRIRTEHFPLTLESARPSHTSQYLCASSTPTGEETQYFGPGTRLLVL.

The J gene is TRBJ2-7, the V gene TRBV27; 10 nucleotides agree with TRBD1. CDR1 and CDR2 from the germline V gene are MNHEY and SMNVEV (reference sequence). CDR3 length equals 14 residues. V was pared by 5 bases and J by 3 bases, with 4 bases of the junction left unmatched. CDR3: CASSPRDRGYEQYF. The DNA of the CDR3 is TGTGCCAGCAGTCCCCGGGACAGGGGCTACGAGCAGTACTTC.

This chain joins TRBV6-5 and TRBJ1-4; perhaps TRBD1 as D (5 bases). The CDR3 extends over 14 amino acids. Trimming removed 2 bases from V and 4 bases from J, with 8 bases in between. The germline gives CDR1 MNHEY, CDR2 SVGAGI. The CDR3 DNA reads as TGTGCCAGCAGTTACGGGGGGGATAATGAAAAACTGTTTTTT. Its protein is CASSYGGDNEKLFF.

J is TRBJ1-4 and V is TRBV27; the D is unclear. Germline lookup yields CDR1 MNHEY and CDR2 SMNVEV (reference sequence). Trimming pared 6 bases from V and 10 bases from J, leaving 15 bases between. The CDR3 is 13 amino acids. CDR3 residues: CASSYLTEGKLFF. CDR3 bases: TGTGCCAGCAGCTACCTGACCGAGGGAAAACTGTTTTTT.

This clone was seen a few times. This chain links TRBV7-2 with TRBJ2-1; maybe TRBD2 (6 bases). The germline V gene has CDR1 SGHTA and CDR2 FQGNSA. This CDR3 is built from 14 residues. The germline V and J ends were trimmed by 3 bases and 8 bases, with 14 bases remaining between them. CDR3 in amino acids: CASSFTGSLDEQFF. The CDR3 bases are TGTGCCAGCAGCTTCACCGGGAGTCTCGATGAGCAGTTCTTC.

The J gene is TRBJ1-6, the V gene TRBV15; D uncertain. Trimming cost V 1 base and J 9 bases, with 7 bases left between them. The CDR3 covers 13 residues. Germline V gene sequence: CDR1 LNHNV, CDR2 YYDKDF (reference sequence). CDR3 protein: CATSRGEVSPLHF. Here the CDR3 DNA reads TGTGCCACCAGCAGAGGAGAGGTTTCACCCCTCCACTTT. Supplemented by reference TRBV15 and TRBJ1-6, the full variable domain reads DAMVIQNPRYQVTQFGKPVTLSCSQTLNHNVMYWYQQKSSQAPKLLFHYYDKDFNNEADTPDNFQSRRPNTSFCFLDIRSPGLGDTAMYLCATSRGEVSPLHFGNGTRLTVT.

The rearrangement links TRBV6-5 to TRBJ1-6; TRBD1 agrees at 8 bases. Germline V gene lookup returns CDR1 MNHEY and CDR2 SVGAGI. The CDR3 is 15 residues long. Trimming cost V 5 bases and J 7 bases; bases outside gene matches: 7. CDR3: CASSPGTGGNSPLHF. The CDR3 region has the DNA TGTGCCAGCAGTCCGGGGACAGGTGGCAATTCACCCCTCCACTTT.

The chain combines TRBV18 with TRBJ2-3; no reliable D call. The V gene's germline CDR1 is KGHSH and CDR2 LQKENI. The V end was cut by 0 bases, the J end by 4 bases, with 8 bases between. This CDR3 spans 14 amino acids. CDR3 sequence (DNA): TGTGCCAGCTCACCACCCGGCGGCTCAGATACGCAGTATTTT. Amino acids: CASSPPGGSDTQYF.

The gene calls are TRBV18 and TRBJ1-5; a possible D gene is TRBD1 (5 bases). The CDR3 runs 13 residues. The V gene lost 3 bases and the J gene lost 6 bases, with 9 bases spanning the gap. Germline V gene lookup returns CDR1 KGHSH and CDR2 LQKENI. CDR3 region: CASSPAQAQPQHF. Written as DNA, the CDR3 is TGTGCCAGCTCACCGGCACAGGCTCAGCCCCAGCATTTT.

The chain couples TRBV6-5 to TRBJ1-3; tentative D call: TRBD1 (5 bases). This CDR3 spans 14 amino acids. Trimming pared 6 bases from V and 4 bases from J, leaving 13 bases between. CDR1 is MNHEY and CDR2 is SVGAGI in the germline V gene. The CDR3 sequence: CASRLGAGGNTIYF. In DNA form, the CDR3 reads TGTGCCAGCAGATTAGGGGCCGGGGGAAACACCATATATTTT.